The 18 T cell receptor beta chains in this list originate from one sample, sequenced in a study of persistence of HIV-infected CD4 T cells. Sequencing used immunoSEQ version 4 in survey mode. Profiled with immunoSEQ multiplex PCR; TCRdb holds only in-frame clones, not every one. The profile shows just under 65,000 clones, under 80% of them singletons. These receptors' antigens are unknown. The stimulus was an HIV-1 Gag 15-mer peptide pool, about 1 ug/peptide/mL. CD40L/CD69 double-negative CD45RO-high memory CD4+ T cells were collected. The sequences come from CD4+ T cells sorted from PBMCs after roughly 20-hour stimulation, collected from a patient who received antiretroviral therapy. Source of these receptors: an adult man with HIV who was CMV-seropositive.

A few counts support this clone. The rearrangement links TRBV19 to TRBJ1-6, with no clear D. V shed 5 bases and J shed 7 bases, with 6 bases lying between them. The germline V gene encodes CDR1 LNHDA and CDR2 SQIVND (reference sequence). This CDR3 has 12 residues. The CDR3 DNA follows: TGTGCCAGTAGTTTCGGAAATTCACCCCTCCACTTT. Protein product: CASSFGNSPLHF.

The chain links TRBV7-9 to TRBJ1-1, with D possibly being TRBD1 (5 bases). The CDR3 runs to 14 residues. V gave up 1 base and J gave up 6 bases, with 12 bases separating them. The germline gives CDR1 SEHNR, CDR2 FQNEAQ (reference sequence). The CDR3: CASSLGQGRPEAFF. The CDR3 DNA reads as TGTGCCAGCAGCTTAGGGCAGGGAAGGCCTGAAGCTTTCTTT.

The V and J genes are TRBV2 and TRBJ1-3; tentatively, D is TRBD1 (5 bases). V was pared by 6 bases and J by 4 bases, with 13 bases between. The CDR3 length is 14 residues. Germline V gene sequence: CDR1 SNHLY, CDR2 FYNNEI. The CDR3 DNA is TGTGCCAGCAGAACGGACGGGGCCGGAAACACCATATATTTT. The encoded protein is CASRTDGAGNTIYF.

J is TRBJ1-6 and V is TRBV30; the D is unclear. V lost 0 bases and J 11 bases, leaving 11 bases between the germline ends. The CDR3 totals 13 residues. Germline CDR1 and CDR2: GTSNPN and SVGIG (reference sequence). CDR3 bases: TGTGCCTGGAGTGTACGGAGTCTCACACCCCTCCACTTT. Amino acids: CAWSVRSLTPLHF.

The rearrangement joins TRBV5-1 to TRBJ2-7, with 8 bases that match TRBD1. With V trimmed by 2 bases and J by 4 bases, 11 bases remained unmatched. Germline-derived CDR1 and CDR2 are SGHRS and YFSETQ. The CDR3 spans 16 residues. This chain's CDR3 is CASSLSGQGFGYEQYF. Here the CDR3 DNA reads TGCGCCAGCAGCTTAAGTGGACAGGGCTTCGGTTACGAGCAGTACTTC.

This clone appeared a single time. The chain is built from TRBV29-1 and TRBJ2-6; 8 bases agree with TRBD1. J was trimmed by 0 bases and V by 7 bases; bases with no gene match: 8. Germline CDR1 and CDR2: SQVTM and ANQGSEA. The CDR3 spans 16 residues. CDR3 sequence: CSAMGQAGSGANVLTF. CDR3 bases: TGCAGCGCCATGGGACAGGCCGGCTCTGGGGCCAACGTCCTGACTTTC.

The J gene is TRBJ2-2, the V gene TRBV6-1, with 7 bases aligning to TRBD2. The CDR3 covers 15 residues. The V gene's germline CDR1 is MNHNS and CDR2 SASEGT. With 3 bases clipped from V and 4 bases from J, the junction kept 5 bases outside the gene matches. The CDR3 region is CASSDASGLTGELFF. The CDR3 bases are TGTGCCAGCAGTGACGCTAGCGGACTCACCGGGGAGCTGTTTTTT.

The genes are TRBV12-3 or TRBV12-4 and TRBJ1-5; possibly TRBD1 for D (6 bases). V lost 5 bases and J 6 bases, leaving 11 bases between the germline ends. The CDR3 length is 13 residues. The CDR3 sequence: CASSARGAQPQHF. For the CDR3, the DNA is TGTGCCAGCAGTGCCAGGGGCGCTCAGCCCCAGCATTTT.

This clone occurred a few times. The rearrangement joins TRBV6-1 to TRBJ1-2; D unresolved. This CDR3 spans 14 amino acids. Germline CDR1 reads MNHNS; CDR2 reads SASEGT. V dropped 1 base and J dropped 4 bases, with 10 bases sitting between them. The CDR3 DNA reads TGTGCCAGCAGTGAAGGAACTGTTGGCTATGGCTACACCTTC. This translates into CASSEGTVGYGYTF.

CDR3 loop: CASSVHVTAYGYTF. The CDR3 nucleotides read TGTGCCAGCAGTGTCCATGTGACAGCCTATGGCTACACCTTC. The J gene is TRBJ1-2, the V gene TRBV2; weak D call: TRBD1 (5 bases). Germline V lookup: CDR1 SNHLY, CDR2 FYNNEI. The CDR3 extends over 14 amino acids. Trimming shortened V by 4 bases and J by 4 bases, and 13 bases separated the two germline ends.

CDR3 sequence (DNA): TGTGCCAGCAGTTTTACACTAACGGGAGCCTCTGGAAACACCATATATTTT. This gives the protein CASSFTLTGASGNTIYF. V and J are TRBV28 and TRBJ1-3; D gene unclear. Germline CDR1 reads MDHEN; CDR2 reads SYDVKM. The germline V and J ends were trimmed by 3 bases and 0 bases, with 15 bases remaining between them. This CDR3 has 17 residues.

Note on this clone: The sample holds other DNA sequences that translate to the same CDR3. The chain is built from TRBV5-1 and TRBJ1-6; D is uncertain. Trimming stripped 0 bases from V and 7 bases from J, with 5 bases between. The germline V gene has CDR1 SGHRS and CDR2 YFSETQ. The CDR3 sequence is 13 residues long. The CDR3 DNA follows: TGCGCCAGCAGCTTGGGCCCCAATTCACCCCTCCACTTT. Translated: CASSLGPNSPLHF.

The rearrangement uses TRBV5-6 and TRBJ1-5; D not resolved. V lost 1 base, J lost 0 bases, and 8 bases lay in between. The germline V gene has CDR1 SGHDT and CDR2 YYEEEE. The CDR3 contains 15 residues. The DNA for the CDR3 is TGTGCCAGCAGCTTGTCAAGGGCTAGCAATCAGCCCCAGCATTTT. This gives the protein CASSLSRASNQPQHF. Drawing the rest from reference TRBV5-6 and TRBJ1-5, the complete variable domain is DAGVTQSPTHLIKTRGQQVTLRCSPKSGHDTVSWYQQALGQGPQFIFQYYEEEERQRGNFPDRFSGHQFPNYSSELNVNALLLGDSALYLCASSLSRASNQPQHFGDGTRLSIL.

The chain combines TRBV2 with TRBJ1-6; D is undetermined. The CDR3 totals 15 residues. The germline V gene has CDR1 SNHLY and CDR2 FYNNEI. Trimming stripped 6 bases from V and 10 bases from J, with 19 bases between. The CDR3 DNA follows: TGTGCCAGCAGCCCTACTCGGTCCTACTTCTCACCCCTCCACTTT. Its translation is CASSPTRSYFSPLHF.

CDR3 region: CASSPRRGTGGELFF. The CDR3 nucleotides read TGTGCCAGCAGCCCAAGGAGAGGGACCGGCGGGGAGCTGTTTTTT. V and J are TRBV7-9 and TRBJ2-2, with D perhaps TRBD1 or TRBD2 (5 bases each). Germline V gene lookup returns CDR1 SEHNR and CDR2 FQNEAQ (reference sequence). V lost 5 bases, J lost 7 bases, and 17 bases lay in between. The CDR3 spans 15 residues.

The rearrangement uses TRBV6-1 and TRBJ1-5, with D maybe TRBD1 (5 bases). Germline CDR1 and CDR2: MNHNS and SASEGT. The germline V and J ends were trimmed by 3 bases and 4 bases, with 7 bases remaining between them. The CDR3 consists of 13 residues. The CDR3, as DNA: TGTGCCAGCAGTGACCAGGGAAATCAGCCCCAGCATTTT. It encodes CASSDQGNQPQHF.

The gene calls are TRBV6-6 and TRBJ1-2, with D unresolved. Trimming cost V 4 bases and J 6 bases, with 18 bases left between them. The CDR3 has 15 residues. Per the germline V gene, CDR1 is MNHNY and CDR2 is SVGAGI (reference sequence). CDR3 region: CASSLGSEGGHGYTF. The CDR3, as DNA: TGTGCCAGCAGTTTAGGCAGCGAGGGAGGACATGGCTACACCTTC.

The J gene is TRBJ1-1, the V gene TRBV5-4; D not resolved. With 3 bases removed from V and 0 bases from J, the gap between germline ends came to 12 bases. In germline, CDR1 is SGHNT, CDR2 YYREEE (reference sequence). The CDR3 consists of 15 residues. The CDR3 region is CASSSGAPLNTEAFF. The CDR3 DNA follows: TGTGCCAGCAGCTCCGGAGCCCCCCTGAACACTGAAGCTTTCTTT.